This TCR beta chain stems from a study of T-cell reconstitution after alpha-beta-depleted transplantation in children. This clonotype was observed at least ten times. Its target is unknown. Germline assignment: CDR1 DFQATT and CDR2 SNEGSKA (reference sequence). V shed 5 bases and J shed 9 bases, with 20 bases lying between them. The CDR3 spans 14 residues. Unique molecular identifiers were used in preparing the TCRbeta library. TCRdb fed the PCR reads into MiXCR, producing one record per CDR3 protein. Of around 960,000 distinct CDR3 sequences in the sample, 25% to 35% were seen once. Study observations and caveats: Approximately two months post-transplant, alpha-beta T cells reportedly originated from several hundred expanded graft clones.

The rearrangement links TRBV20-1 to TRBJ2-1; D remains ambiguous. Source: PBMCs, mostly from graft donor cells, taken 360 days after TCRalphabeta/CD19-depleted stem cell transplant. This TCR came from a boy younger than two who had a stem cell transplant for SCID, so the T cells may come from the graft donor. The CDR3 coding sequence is TGCAGTGCTCCGACAACCGGTCCCTGGATTGAGCAGTTCTTC. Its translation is CSAPTTGPWIEQFF.